This TCR beta chain was found in a study of blood T cells in healthy people across ages. Notes on the study in general: A strong correlation was found between TCR beta diversity and the percentage of naive T cells. Both naive CD4+ cell counts and diversity were greater in long-lived donors than in aged donors.

Germline V gene sequence: CDR1 DFQATT, CDR2 SNEGSKA (reference sequence). The CDR3 runs 15 residues. The V gene lost 6 bases and the J gene lost 0 bases, with 15 bases spanning the gap. Together with a sample-barcoded 5' primer, a J-beta primer mix was included in a second PCR lasting roughly 7 to 11 cycles. A template-switch adaptor that had 12 random nucleotides put a tag on each cDNA molecule. Via MiXCR, TCRdb re-called the 5' RACE reads, giving one row per CDR3 protein. This sample has about a million distinct CDR3 sequences, with about two fifths found just once. This clonotype showed up just a few times. Its cognate antigen is unknown.

Material for sequencing was blood. The chain carries TRBV20-1 and TRBJ2-1, with D perhaps matching TRBD2 (5 bases). This TCR came from a man younger than 35 in good health. The chain's CDR3 is CSARLGAGSYNEQFF. The CDR3 region has the DNA TGCAGTGCCCGGCTTGGCGCGGGCTCCTACAATGAGCAGTTCTTC.